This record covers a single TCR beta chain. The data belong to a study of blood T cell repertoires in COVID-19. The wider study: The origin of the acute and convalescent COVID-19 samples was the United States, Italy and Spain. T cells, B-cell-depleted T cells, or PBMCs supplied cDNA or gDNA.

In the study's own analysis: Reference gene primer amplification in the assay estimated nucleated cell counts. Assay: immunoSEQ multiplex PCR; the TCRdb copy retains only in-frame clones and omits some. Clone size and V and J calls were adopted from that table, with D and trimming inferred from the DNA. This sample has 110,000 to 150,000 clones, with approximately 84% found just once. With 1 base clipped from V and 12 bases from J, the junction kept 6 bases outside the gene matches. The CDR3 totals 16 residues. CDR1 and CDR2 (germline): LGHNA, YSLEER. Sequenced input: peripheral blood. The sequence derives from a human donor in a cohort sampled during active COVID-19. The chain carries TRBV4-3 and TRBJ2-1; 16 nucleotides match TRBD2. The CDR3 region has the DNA TGCGCCAGCAGCCAAGCCGGGACTAGCGGGGGGGCTCGGCAGTTCTTC. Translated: CASSQAGTSGGARQFF.